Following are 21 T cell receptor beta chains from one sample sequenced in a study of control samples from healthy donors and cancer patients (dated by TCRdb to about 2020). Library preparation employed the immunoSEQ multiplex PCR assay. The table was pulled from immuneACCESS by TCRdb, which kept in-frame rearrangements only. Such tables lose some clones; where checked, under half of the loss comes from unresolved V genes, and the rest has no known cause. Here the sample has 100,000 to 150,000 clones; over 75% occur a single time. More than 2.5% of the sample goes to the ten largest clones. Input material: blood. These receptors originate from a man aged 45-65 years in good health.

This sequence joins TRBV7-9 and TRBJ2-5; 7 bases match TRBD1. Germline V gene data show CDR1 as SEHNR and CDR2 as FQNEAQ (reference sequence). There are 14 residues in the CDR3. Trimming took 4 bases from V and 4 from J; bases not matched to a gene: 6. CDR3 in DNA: TGTGCCAGCAGCTCAACAGGGGCTACAGAGACCCAGTACTTC. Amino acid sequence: CASSSTGATETQYF.

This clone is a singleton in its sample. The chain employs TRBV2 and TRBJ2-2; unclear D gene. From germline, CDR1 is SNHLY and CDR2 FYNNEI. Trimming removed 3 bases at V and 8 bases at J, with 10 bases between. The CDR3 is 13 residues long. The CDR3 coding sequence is TGTGCCAGCAGTGACCCTTTTATTGGGGAGCTGTTTTTT. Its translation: CASSDPFIGELFF. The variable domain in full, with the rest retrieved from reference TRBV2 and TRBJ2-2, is EPEVTQTPSHQVTQMGQEVILRCVPISNHLYFYWYRQILGQKVEFLVSFYNNEISEKSEIFDDQFSVERPDGSNFTLKIRSTKLEDSAMYFCASSDPFIGELFFGEGSRLTVL.

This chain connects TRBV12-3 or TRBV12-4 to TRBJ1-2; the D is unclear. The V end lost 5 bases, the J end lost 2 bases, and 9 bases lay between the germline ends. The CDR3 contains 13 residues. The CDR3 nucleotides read TGTGCCAGCAGTCCGACGGGGAACTATGGCTACACCTTC. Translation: CASSPTGNYGYTF.

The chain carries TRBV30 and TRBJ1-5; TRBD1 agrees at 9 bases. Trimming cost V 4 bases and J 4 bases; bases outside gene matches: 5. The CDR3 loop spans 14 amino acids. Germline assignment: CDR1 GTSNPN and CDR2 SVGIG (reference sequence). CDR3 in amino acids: CAWNAGTGNQPQHF. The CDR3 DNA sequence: TGTGCCTGGAACGCCGGGACAGGGAATCAGCCCCAGCATTTT.

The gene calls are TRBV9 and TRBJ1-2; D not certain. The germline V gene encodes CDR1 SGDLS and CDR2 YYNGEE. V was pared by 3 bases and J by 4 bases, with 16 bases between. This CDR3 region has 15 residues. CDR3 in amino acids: CASSGNQVHSYGYTF. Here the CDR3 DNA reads TGTGCCAGCAGCGGAAATCAGGTCCATTCCTATGGCTACACCTTC.

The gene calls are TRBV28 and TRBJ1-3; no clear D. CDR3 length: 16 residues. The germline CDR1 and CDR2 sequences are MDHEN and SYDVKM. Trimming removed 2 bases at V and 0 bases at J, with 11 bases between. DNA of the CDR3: TGTGCCAGCAGTTTAATCGCACAGCTCTCTGGAAACACCATATATTTT. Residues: CASSLIAQLSGNTIYF.

The DNA for the CDR3 is TGTGCCAGCAGTATTTCACAGGGGTATGGAACCGGGGAGCTGTTTTTT. Translation gives CASSISQGYGTGELFF. The V and J genes are TRBV2 and TRBJ2-2; 7 bases line up with TRBD1. Trimming took 5 bases from V and 5 from J; bases not matched to a gene: 11. The CDR3 runs 16 residues. Germline V gives CDR1 SNHLY, CDR2 FYNNEI.

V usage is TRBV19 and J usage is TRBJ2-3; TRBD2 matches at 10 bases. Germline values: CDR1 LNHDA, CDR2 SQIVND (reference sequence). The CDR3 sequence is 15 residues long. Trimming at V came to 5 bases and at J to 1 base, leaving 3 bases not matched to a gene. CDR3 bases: TGTGCCAGTAGTTTAGCGGGGGGTGGCACAGATACGCAGTATTTT. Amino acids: CASSLAGGGTDTQYF.

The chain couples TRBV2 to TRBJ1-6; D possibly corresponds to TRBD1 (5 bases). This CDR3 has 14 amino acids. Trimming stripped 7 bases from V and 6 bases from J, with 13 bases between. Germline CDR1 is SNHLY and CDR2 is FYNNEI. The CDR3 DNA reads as TGTGCCAGCATTACTAACAGGCCTAATTCACCCCTCCACTTT. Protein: CASITNRPNSPLHF.

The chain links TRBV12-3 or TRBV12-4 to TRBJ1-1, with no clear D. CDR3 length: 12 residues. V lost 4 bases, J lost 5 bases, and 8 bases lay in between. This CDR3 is CASSSLGTEAFF. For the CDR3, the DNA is TGTGCCAGCAGTTCCCTGGGAACTGAAGCTTTCTTT.

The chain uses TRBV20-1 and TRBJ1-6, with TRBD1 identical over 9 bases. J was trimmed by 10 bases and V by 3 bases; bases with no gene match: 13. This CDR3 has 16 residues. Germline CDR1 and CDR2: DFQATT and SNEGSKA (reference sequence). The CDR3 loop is CSASDWPGQGDSPLHF. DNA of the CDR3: TGCAGTGCTAGTGATTGGCCGGGACAGGGAGACTCACCCCTCCACTTT.

The CDR3 nucleotides read TGCGCCAGCAGCATATCAGGGGACCCTGGAAACACCATATATTTT. As protein: CASSISGDPGNTIYF. V is TRBV5-1 and J is TRBJ1-3, with D tentatively TRBD1 (6 bases). Per germline, CDR1 SGHRS and CDR2 YFSETQ. CDR3 length equals 15 residues. V was shortened by 4 bases and J by 2 bases, with 13 bases between the two germline ends.

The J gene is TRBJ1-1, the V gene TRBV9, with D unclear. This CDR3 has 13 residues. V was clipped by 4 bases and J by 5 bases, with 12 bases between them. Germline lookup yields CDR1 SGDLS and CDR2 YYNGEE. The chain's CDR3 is CASSLSMGTEAFF. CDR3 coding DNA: TGTGCCAGCAGCCTTTCAATGGGGACTGAAGCTTTCTTT.

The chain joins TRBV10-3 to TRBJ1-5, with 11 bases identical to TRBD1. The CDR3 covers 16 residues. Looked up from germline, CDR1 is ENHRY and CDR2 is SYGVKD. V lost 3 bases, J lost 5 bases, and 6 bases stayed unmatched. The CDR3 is CAISDRDRGIDQPQHF. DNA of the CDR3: TGTGCCATCAGTGATCGGGACAGGGGGATAGATCAGCCCCAGCATTTT.

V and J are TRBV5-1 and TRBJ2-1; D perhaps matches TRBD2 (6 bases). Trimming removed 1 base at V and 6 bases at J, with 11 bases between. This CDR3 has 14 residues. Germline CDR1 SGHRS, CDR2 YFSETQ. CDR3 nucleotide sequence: TGCGCCAGCAGCTTGTCTAGCGCCGGCAATGAGCAGTTCTTC. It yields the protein CASSLSSAGNEQFF.

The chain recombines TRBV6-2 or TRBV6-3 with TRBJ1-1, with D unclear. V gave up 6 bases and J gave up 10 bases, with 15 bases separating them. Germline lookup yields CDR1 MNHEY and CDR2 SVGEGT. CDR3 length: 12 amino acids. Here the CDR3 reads CASSLYTMGAFF. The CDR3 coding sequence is TGTGCCAGCAGCCTATATACGATGGGAGCTTTCTTT.

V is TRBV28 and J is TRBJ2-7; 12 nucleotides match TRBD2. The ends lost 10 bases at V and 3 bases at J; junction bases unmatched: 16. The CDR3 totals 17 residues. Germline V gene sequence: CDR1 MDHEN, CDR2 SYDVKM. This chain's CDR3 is CATALTSGGPAGYEQYF. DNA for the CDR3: TGTGCCACCGCCTTGACTAGCGGGGGACCCGCGGGCTACGAGCAGTACTTC. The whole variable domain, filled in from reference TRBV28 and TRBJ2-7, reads DVKVTQSSRYLVKRTGEKVFLECVQDMDHENMFWYRQDPGLGLRLIYFSYDVKMKEKGDIPEGYSVSREKKERFSLILESASTNQTSMYLCATALTSGGPAGYEQYFGPGTRLTVT.

The CDR3, as DNA: TGCGCCAGCAGTTGGACAGGGGGTAATCAGCCCCAGCATTTT. Protein sequence: CASSWTGGNQPQHF. The chain employs TRBV10-2 and TRBJ1-5; 10 bases fit TRBD1. Trimming took 5 bases from V and 4 from J; bases not matched to a gene: 2. CDR3 size: 14 residues. CDR1 and CDR2 (germline): WSHSY, SAAADI.

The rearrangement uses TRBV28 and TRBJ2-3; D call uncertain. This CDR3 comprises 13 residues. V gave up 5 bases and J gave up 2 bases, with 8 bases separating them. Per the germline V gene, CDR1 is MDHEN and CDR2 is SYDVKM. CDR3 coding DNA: TGTGCCAGCAGTCCTAGGCCCACAGATACGCAGTATTTT. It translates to CASSPRPTDTQYF.

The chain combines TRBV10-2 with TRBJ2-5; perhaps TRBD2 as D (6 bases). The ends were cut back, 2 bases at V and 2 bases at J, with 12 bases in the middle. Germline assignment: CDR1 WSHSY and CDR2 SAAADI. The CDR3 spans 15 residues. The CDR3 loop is CASSEPGDSQETQYF. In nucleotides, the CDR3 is TGCGCCAGCAGTGAGCCGGGGGACTCACAAGAGACCCAGTACTTC.

This CDR3 reads CASSAPGLANTGELFF. For the CDR3, the DNA is TGTGCCAGCAGCGCTCCGGGACTAGCAAACACCGGGGAGCTGTTTTTT. V and J are TRBV7-2 and TRBJ2-2; 9 bases fit TRBD2. Losses at the gene ends were 5 bases for V and 2 bases for J; bases not matched to a gene: 6. The CDR3 has 16 amino acids. CDR1 is SGHTA and CDR2 is FQGNSA in the germline V gene. Filled out from reference TRBV7-2 and TRBJ2-2, the complete variable domain reads GAGVSQSPSNKVTEKGKDVELRCDPISGHTALYWYRQSLGQGLEFLIYFQGNSAPDKSGLPSDRFSAERTGGSVSTLTIQRTQQEDSAVYLCASSAPGLANTGELFFGEGSRLTVL.